A single sample gave rise to the 29 T cell receptor beta chains below, sequenced in a study of blood T cell repertoires in COVID-19. This table comes from immunoSEQ multiplex PCR, and its TCRdb copy is limited to in-frame clones, with some not included. The data show around 150,000 clones, roughly 84% seen once. Sequenced material: PBMCs or T cells enriched from blood (not recorded which). These TCRs come from a woman aged 60-75 years who had recovered from COVID-19.

This chain joins TRBV2 and TRBJ2-7; D ambiguous. The CDR3 is 13 amino acids. The germline V and J ends were trimmed by 5 bases and 2 bases, with 10 bases remaining between them. Germline V gene lookup returns CDR1 SNHLY and CDR2 FYNNEI. The CDR3 region is CASSLDVTYEQYF. CDR3 nucleotide sequence: TGTGCCAGCAGTCTAGACGTAACCTACGAGCAGTACTTC.

The gene calls are TRBV5-1 and TRBJ2-6; a weak D match, TRBD1 (5 bases). This CDR3 has 15 amino acids. Germline assignment: CDR1 SGHRS and CDR2 YFSETQ. V gave up 3 bases and J gave up 1 base, with 8 bases separating them. The CDR3 DNA follows: TGCGCCAGCAGCTCAGCAGGGTCTGGGGCCAACGTCCTGACTTTC. Protein: CASSSAGSGANVLTF.

This chain uses TRBV25-1 with TRBJ2-7; 7 nucleotides agree with TRBD2. Per germline, CDR1 MGHDK and CDR2 SYGVNS. The CDR3 extends over 14 amino acids. V dropped 1 base and J dropped 4; count of bases not matched to a gene: 4. The chain's CDR3 is CASSESGGVYEQYF. CDR3 bases: TGTGCCAGCAGTGAATCTGGGGGGGTTTACGAGCAGTACTTC.

The chain has TRBV28 and TRBJ1-2; 7 nucleotides line up with TRBD1. Looked up from germline, CDR1 is MDHEN and CDR2 is SYDVKM. The CDR3 is 13 residues long. Unmatched junction bases numbered 4, after V lost 7 bases and J lost 2 bases. The CDR3 protein is CASTRDRNYGYTF. The DNA of the CDR3 is TGTGCCAGCACCCGGGACAGAAACTATGGCTACACCTTC.

This clone was detected only a few times. The chain is built from TRBV28 and TRBJ1-5, with D possibly being TRBD1 (6 bases). The ends were cut back, 4 bases at V and 3 bases at J, with 25 bases in the middle. This CDR3 contains 19 residues. CDR1 is MDHEN, CDR2 SYDVKM, per germline. The CDR3 sequence: CASSSLPAIYRVPNQPQHF. DNA of the CDR3: TGTGCCAGCAGTTCACTCCCGGCAATCTACAGGGTCCCCAATCAGCCCCAGCATTTT.

The V and J genes are TRBV7-9 and TRBJ1-1, with D unresolved. Germline V gene lookup returns CDR1 SEHNR and CDR2 FQNEAQ (reference sequence). The CDR3 length is 15 residues. Trimming removed 2 bases at V and 5 bases at J, with 15 bases between. CDR3 nucleotides: TGTGCCAGCAGCTTATCTTCGACGGGAGGGACTGAAGCTTTCTTT. It translates to CASSLSSTGGTEAFF.

V gene TRBV5-1 combines with J gene TRBJ2-5; D not resolved. Germline CDR1 SGHRS, CDR2 YFSETQ. Trimming removed 0 bases from V and 5 bases from J, with 11 bases in between. The CDR3 totals 14 residues. The DNA of the CDR3 is TGCGCCAGCAGCTTGGCTTGGGCGATGGAGACCCAGTACTTC. Protein product: CASSLAWAMETQYF.

The chain joins TRBV7-8 to TRBJ1-5, with unresolved D. Germline lookup yields CDR1 SGHVS and CDR2 FQNEAQ. The CDR3 has 15 amino acids. The V end lost 1 base, the J end lost 7 bases, and 14 bases lay between the germline ends. CDR3 region: CASSLGGGFGQPQHF. The CDR3 nucleotides read TGTGCCAGCAGCTTAGGGGGAGGGTTCGGCCAGCCCCAGCATTTT.

The chain recombines TRBV18 with TRBJ1-1; no firm D call. From germline, CDR1 is KGHSH and CDR2 LQKENI. The CDR3 consists of 15 residues. The V end was cut by 2 bases, the J end by 7 bases, with 17 bases between. CDR3 nucleotide sequence: TGTGCCAGCTCACCAGGAAATATGGGTAGAGGTGAAGCTTTCTTT. The encoded protein is CASSPGNMGRGEAFF.

The V and J genes are TRBV7-8 and TRBJ1-2; D unresolved. The CDR3 has 14 residues. CDR1 and CDR2 (germline): SGHVS, FQNEAQ. Between the trimmed V and J ends, which lost 2 bases and 3 bases, there was a span of 10 bases. The CDR3 sequence: CASSLSPAHYGYTF. In nucleotides, the CDR3 is TGTGCCAGCAGCTTAAGCCCCGCCCACTATGGCTACACCTTC.

The genes are TRBV5-1 and TRBJ1-3; 9 bases align to TRBD1. Germline V gene lookup returns CDR1 SGHRS and CDR2 YFSETQ. V was clipped by 2 bases and J by 7 bases; unmatched bases: 7. This CDR3 has 15 amino acids. The CDR3 loop reads CASSLEYRGLNTIYF. CDR3 bases: TGCGCCAGCAGCTTAGAATACAGGGGGCTTAACACCATATATTTT.

This sequence joins TRBV7-3 and TRBJ2-2; TRBD2 is a possible D gene (6 bases). V lost 5 bases to trimming and J lost 2 bases, with 15 bases between them. CDR3 length: 16 amino acids. Germline-derived CDR1 and CDR2 are SGHTA and FQGTGA. The DNA of the CDR3 is TGTGCCAGCAGCCGGGGGACCTCCATCAACACCGGGGAGCTGTTTTTT. Translating it yields CASSRGTSINTGELFF. The full variable domain, in which reference TRBV7-3 and TRBJ2-2 provide the parts outside the CDR3, is GAGVSQTPSNKVTEKGKYVELRCDPISGHTALYWYRQSLGQGPEFLIYFQGTGAADDSGLPNDRFFAVRPEGSVSTLKIQRTERGDSAVYLCASSRGTSINTGELFFGEGSRLTVL.

The chain carries TRBV15 and TRBJ2-1; D is perhaps TRBD2 (6 bases). Germline assignment: CDR1 LNHNV and CDR2 YYDKDF (reference sequence). V was shortened by 0 bases and J by 10 bases, with 13 bases between the two germline ends. The CDR3 loop spans 14 amino acids. The CDR3 loop reads CATSRDQAAGEQFF. CDR3 sequence (DNA): TGTGCCACCAGCAGAGATCAGGCCGCGGGGGAGCAGTTCTTC. The complete variable domain, with remaining parts taken from reference TRBV15 and TRBJ2-1, reads DAMVIQNPRYQVTQFGKPVTLSCSQTLNHNVMYWYQQKSSQAPKLLFHYYDKDFNNEADTPDNFQSRRPNTSFCFLDIRSPGLGDTAMYLCATSRDQAAGEQFFGPGTRLTVL.

The rearrangement links TRBV5-4 to TRBJ1-2; D perhaps matches TRBD1 (6 bases). CDR3 length: 15 amino acids. CDR1 is SGHNT and CDR2 is YYREEE in the germline V gene (reference sequence). V was clipped by 4 bases and J by 1 base, with 14 bases between them. The CDR3 DNA reads TGTGCCAGCAGCCTCGGAGGGGGGGTTAACTATGGCTACACCTTC. It codes for CASSLGGGVNYGYTF.

The chain combines TRBV24-1 with TRBJ2-7; 8 nucleotides match TRBD1. The DNA matches TRBJ2-5 better at its end, which makes the J call doubtful. This CDR3 spans 14 amino acids. The germline CDR1 and CDR2 sequences are KGHDR and SFDVKD. The CDR3 coding sequence is TGTGCCACCAGTCAGGGGCAGGGGGCAAAGACCCAGTACTTC. Amino acids: CATSQGQGAKTQYF.

In regard to this clone: Other nucleotide sequences in the sample specify the same CDR3. V gene TRBV12-3 or TRBV12-4 combines with J gene TRBJ1-2, with 8 bases lining up with TRBD1. J was trimmed by 8 bases and V by 5 bases; bases with no gene match: 4. This CDR3 has 12 residues. CDR3: CASSPGGRGYTF. The CDR3 nucleotides are TGTGCCAGCAGTCCAGGGGGCCGAGGCTACACCTTC.

This clone turned up a few times. V is TRBV6-5 and J is TRBJ1-6, with a possible D match to TRBD1 (5 bases). Trimming left V 0 bases short and J 7 bases short, with 13 bases between. Per the germline V gene, CDR1 is MNHEY and CDR2 is SVGAGI. CDR3 length: 16 residues. The CDR3 is CASSYSYFGANSPLHF. The CDR3 region has the DNA TGTGCCAGCAGTTACTCATACTTTGGGGCCAATTCACCCCTCCACTTT.

V usage is TRBV25-1 and J usage is TRBJ1-6, with a possible D match to TRBD1 (5 bases). This CDR3 is built from 16 residues. V lost 5 bases and J lost 4, with 15 bases in between. Per the germline V gene, CDR1 is MGHDK and CDR2 is SYGVNS. The CDR3 DNA follows: TGTGCCAGCAGTCCACGGGACTCCTCGTATAATTCACCCCTCCACTTT. Translating it yields CASSPRDSSYNSPLHF.

The chain carries TRBV3-1 (or the pseudogene TRBV3-2) and TRBJ1-6; 8 nucleotides line up with TRBD1. Germline V gene lookup returns CDR1 LGHDT and CDR2 YNNKEL (reference sequence). The trim removed 5 bases at V and 6 bases at J, leaving 3 bases unmatched. The CDR3 is made up of 14 amino acids. Here the CDR3 reads CASSGTGGNSPLHF. Here the CDR3 DNA reads TGTGCCAGCAGCGGGACAGGTGGTAATTCACCCCTCCACTTT.

This chain joins TRBV5-1 and TRBJ2-7; TRBD1 might be the D (5 bases). The CDR3 is 15 amino acids. V dropped 2 bases and J dropped 0 bases, with 12 bases sitting between them. CDR1 is SGHRS, CDR2 YFSETQ, per germline. In DNA, the CDR3 is TGCGCCAGCAGCTTAGGGGTGGTCACCTCCTACGAGCAGTACTTC. Its translation is CASSLGVVTSYEQYF.

The V call is TRBV28, the J call TRBJ1-6; D is possibly TRBD1 (5 bases). CDR1 is MDHEN and CDR2 is SYDVKM in the germline V gene. CDR3 length: 16 amino acids. The V end was cut by 2 bases, the J end by 2 bases, with 10 bases between. The CDR3 is CASSLTQVAYNSPLHF. The CDR3 coding sequence is TGTGCCAGCAGTTTAACACAGGTGGCCTATAATTCACCCCTCCACTTT.

This clone appeared a few times. The chain couples TRBV5-1 to TRBJ2-3; D gene ambiguous. Germline assignment: CDR1 SGHRS and CDR2 YFSETQ. Trimming left V 7 bases short and J 0 bases short, with 15 bases between. CDR3 length: 15 amino acids. The CDR3 DNA reads TGCGCCAGCGGCTCCGGTACCTCTAGCACAGATACGCAGTATTTT. Translating gives CASGSGTSSTDTQYF.

Comment on this clone: Other DNA sequences in this specimen translate into the identical CDR3. This rearrangement joins TRBV18 to TRBJ1-2; D is undetermined. CDR3 size: 13 residues. The germline V and J ends were trimmed by 6 bases and 3 bases, with 11 bases remaining between them. The germline V gene encodes CDR1 KGHSH and CDR2 LQKENI. Here the CDR3 DNA reads TGTGCCAGCTCCCCTGAAGCGGACTATGGCTACACCTTC. Amino acids: CASSPEADYGYTF.

The V gene is TRBV2, the J gene TRBJ1-2; TRBD1 matches 8 bases. Trimming removed 5 bases from V and 3 bases from J; junction bases left unmatched: 8. CDR1 is SNHLY, CDR2 FYNNEI, per germline. This CDR3 is built from 15 residues. The DNA for the CDR3 is TGTGCCAGCAGTAAAGTCAGGGGGCCGGACTATGGCTACACCTTC. Translation: CASSKVRGPDYGYTF.

V usage is TRBV27 and J usage is TRBJ2-7; 9 nucleotides line up with TRBD1. The V gene's germline CDR1 is MNHEY and CDR2 SMNVEV (reference sequence). The CDR3 is 15 amino acids. V lost 0 bases, J lost 3 bases, and 3 bases stayed unmatched. The CDR3 sequence: CASSLSGQGYYEQYF. DNA for the CDR3: TGTGCCAGCAGTTTATCGGGACAGGGTTACTACGAGCAGTACTTC.

V is TRBV6-6 and J is TRBJ2-7, with D possibly TRBD2 on 6 matching bases. With 0 bases removed from V and 0 bases from J, the gap between germline ends came to 9 bases. The germline gives CDR1 MNHNY, CDR2 SVGAGI (reference sequence). The CDR3 has 15 residues. Here the CDR3 DNA reads TGTGCCAGCAGTTACTCGCGGGACTCCTCCTACGAGCAGTACTTC. It is translated as CASSYSRDSSYEQYF.

The table lists this clone with a count of one. The CDR3 loop is CSVDGQTTYGYTF. DNA for the CDR3: TGCAGCGTTGATGGACAGACAACCTATGGCTACACCTTC. The chain links TRBV29-1 to TRBJ1-2; D might be TRBD1 (6 bases). The length of the CDR3 is 13 residues. Trimming shortened V by 3 bases and J by 4 bases, and 12 bases separated the two germline ends. The germline V gene has CDR1 SQVTM and CDR2 ANQGSEA.

The chain couples TRBV7-8 to TRBJ2-6; D gene unclear. The germline V and J ends were trimmed by 2 bases and 0 bases, with 8 bases remaining between them. CDR3 length: 16 amino acids. CDR1 and CDR2 (germline): SGHVS, FQNEAQ. For the CDR3, the DNA is TGTGCCAGCAGCTTACAGGTTTACTCTGGGGCCAACGTCCTGACTTTC. Protein: CASSLQVYSGANVLTF.

CDR3 residues: CASRRDRATFF. For the CDR3, the DNA is TGTGCCAGCCGGAGGGACAGGGCAACTTTCTTT. The J gene is TRBJ1-1, the V gene TRBV6-5, with 9 nucleotides matching TRBD1. The CDR3 is 11 residues long. The V and J ends lost 8 bases and 12 bases, in that order; junction bases with no gene match: 7. Germline CDR1 and CDR2: MNHEY and SVGAGI.